The 3 T cell receptor beta chains reported below all come from one sample, sequenced in a study of OX40 agonist ivuxolimab in advanced cancers. Profiled with immunoSEQ multiplex PCR; TCRdb holds only in-frame clones, not every one. This table holds about 69,000 clones, 70% to 90% found once. Sequencing was performed on CD4+ or CD8+ T cells sorted from blood, taken in a trial of the OX40 agonist ivuxolimab. The receptors derive from an adult with an advanced solid tumor such as melanoma, head and neck, liver or kidney cancer.

The V gene is TRBV30, the J gene TRBJ2-2; D is possibly TRBD2 (7 bases). Trimming cost V 6 bases and J 1 base, with 15 bases left between them. The germline CDR1 and CDR2 sequences are GTSNPN and SVGIG (reference sequence). The CDR3 is 15 amino acids. For the CDR3, the DNA is TGTGCCTGTTGGGGGGGCGCCGGGAACACCGGGGAGCTGTTTTTT. It codes for CACWGGAGNTGELFF.

The chain employs TRBV27 and TRBJ2-5, with D possibly being TRBD1 (5 bases). CDR1 and CDR2 (germline): MNHEY, SMNVEV (reference sequence). This CDR3 has 14 amino acids. V lost 2 bases and J 2 bases, leaving 9 bases between the germline ends. In DNA, the CDR3 is TGTGCCAGCAGTTTAAAGTCAGGGCAAGAGACCCAGTACTTC. Translation: CASSLKSGQETQYF.

CDR3 sequence reads: CSVVPSETQYF. The CDR3 bases are TGCAGCGTTGTCCCTTCGGAGACCCAGTACTTC. This chain links TRBV29-1 with TRBJ2-5; D unresolved. V shed 4 bases and J shed 5 bases, with 8 bases lying between them. Looked up from germline, CDR1 is SQVTM and CDR2 is ANQGSEA. The CDR3 loop spans 11 amino acids.